Shown below are 23 T cell receptor beta chains from a single sample sequenced in a study of blood T cell repertoires in COVID-19. Method: immunoSEQ multiplex PCR; TCRdb's copy keeps in-frame clones and lacks some. Of 120,000 to 150,000 clones in the sample, around 87% were seen once. Specimen: peripheral blood. The receptors originated from a man between 50 and 59 years old who had recovered from COVID-19.

This chain uses TRBV19 with TRBJ1-1; D not certain. Trimming cost V 5 bases and J 7 bases, with 8 bases left between them. This CDR3 is 11 amino acids long. The germline V gene encodes CDR1 LNHDA and CDR2 SQIVND (reference sequence). This CDR3 is CASSFQNEAFF. The CDR3 coding sequence is TGTGCCAGTAGTTTCCAGAATGAAGCTTTCTTT.

CDR3 sequence: CASSSRGDFNNQPQHF. CDR3 nucleotides: TGTGCCAGCAGCTCTCGGGGGGACTTTAACAATCAGCCCCAGCATTTT. This chain joins TRBV7-2 and TRBJ1-5, with D tentatively TRBD1 (5 bases). The germline V gene encodes CDR1 SGHTA and CDR2 FQGNSA. CDR3 length equals 16 residues. Trimming stripped 4 bases from V and 3 bases from J, with 16 bases between.

The chain uses TRBV4-1 and TRBJ2-1; tentatively, D is TRBD2 (6 bases). The V end lost 4 bases, the J end lost 6 bases, and 22 bases lay between the germline ends. The CDR3 is made up of 17 amino acids. Germline loops: CDR1 MGHRA, CDR2 YSYEKL. CDR3 bases: TGCGCCAGCAGCCGATCGGGATTGGGCGGGGAGACCAATGAGCAGTTCTTC. Its translation is CASSRSGLGGETNEQFF.

This clone was recorded once. This chain joins TRBV6-6 and TRBJ1-2; 7 bases fit TRBD1. The CDR3 runs 15 residues. The germline CDR1 and CDR2 sequences are MNHNY and SVGAGI (reference sequence). V lost 4 bases to trimming and J lost 2 bases; unmatched junction nucleotides: 7. CDR3 in amino acids: CASSSVTGTNYGYTF. The DNA for the CDR3 is TGTGCCAGCAGTTCCGTGACAGGGACCAACTATGGCTACACCTTC.

This chain uses TRBV15 with TRBJ1-6; TRBD1 might be the D (6 bases). CDR3 length: 15 amino acids. Germline lookup yields CDR1 LNHNV and CDR2 YYDKDF (reference sequence). Trimming pared 1 base from V and 7 bases from J, leaving 11 bases between. DNA of the CDR3: TGTGCCACCAGCAGAGTTTGGACAGTAAATTCACCCCTCCACTTT. Its translation: CATSRVWTVNSPLHF. The complete variable domain, with remaining parts taken from reference TRBV15 and TRBJ1-6, reads DAMVIQNPRYQVTQFGKPVTLSCSQTLNHNVMYWYQQKSSQAPKLLFHYYDKDFNNEADTPDNFQSRRPNTSFCFLDIRSPGLGDTAMYLCATSRVWTVNSPLHFGNGTRLTVT.

The chain couples TRBV4-3 to TRBJ2-5; TRBD2 aligns across 13 bases. CDR1 LGHNA and CDR2 YSLEER come from the germline V gene. Trimming cost V 0 bases and J 5 bases; bases outside gene matches: 3. This CDR3 comprises 16 residues. In DNA form, the CDR3 reads TGCGCCAGCAGCCAAGAACTAGCGGGGGGGCGGGAGACCCAGTACTTC. It encodes CASSQELAGGRETQYF.

This rearrangement joins TRBV5-1 to TRBJ1-2, with 8 bases matching TRBD1. The CDR3 consists of 15 residues. After removal of 4 bases from V and 7 bases from J, the junction contained 12 bases not matched to a gene. The germline gives CDR1 SGHRS, CDR2 YFSETQ. The CDR3 is CASSLMPRTGSGYTF. CDR3 DNA: TGCGCCAGCAGCCTTATGCCCCGGACAGGGTCTGGCTACACCTTC.

This clone came up a few times. The V call is TRBV5-6, the J call TRBJ1-5; no reliable D call. Germline CDR1 and CDR2: SGHDT and YYEEEE. Trimming took 1 base from V and 5 from J, leaving 19 bases between them. The CDR3 contains 17 residues. In nucleotides, the CDR3 is TGTGCCAGCAGCTTGTATTCTACGGCGGTTGGGTATCAGCCCCAGCATTTT. This codes for CASSLYSTAVGYQPQHF. Full variable domain (outside the CDR3, taken from reference TRBV5-6 and TRBJ1-5): DAGVTQSPTHLIKTRGQQVTLRCSPKSGHDTVSWYQQALGQGPQFIFQYYEEEERQRGNFPDRFSGHQFPNYSSELNVNALLLGDSALYLCASSLYSTAVGYQPQHFGDGTRLSIL.

The chain couples TRBV19 to TRBJ2-1; 9 bases map to TRBD2. The CDR3 runs to 19 residues. The germline V gene has CDR1 LNHDA and CDR2 SQIVND (reference sequence). The V and J ends lost 4 bases and 2 bases, in that order; junction bases with no gene match: 15. The CDR3 nucleotides read TGTGCCAGTAGTAGGCAGCGGCAGCGCGGGGGGGCCCCCTACAATGAGCAGTTCTTC. Translated: CASSRQRQRGGAPYNEQFF.

This chain connects TRBV6-5 to TRBJ1-5; D is unclear. This CDR3 has 14 residues. Trimming pared 2 bases from V and 0 bases from J, leaving 5 bases between. CDR1 and CDR2 from the germline V gene are MNHEY and SVGAGI. CDR3 loop: CASSYSHSNQPQHF. The CDR3 DNA sequence: TGTGCCAGCAGTTACAGCCATAGCAATCAGCCCCAGCATTTT.

The chain joins TRBV5-1 to TRBJ2-2; no clear D gene. This CDR3 is 14 amino acids long. Germline V gene lookup returns CDR1 SGHRS and CDR2 YFSETQ. V lost 0 bases and J lost 7, with 10 bases in between. The CDR3 region has the DNA TGCGCCAGCAGCTTGGCTGACGGCGGCGGGGAGCTGTTTTTT. Translating it yields CASSLADGGGELFF.

This clone was counted between two and nine times. The chain employs TRBV10-2 and TRBJ2-1, with 8 bases lining up with TRBD2. J was trimmed by 4 bases and V by 6 bases; bases with no gene match: 2. Germline lookup yields CDR1 WSHSY and CDR2 SAAADI. The CDR3 is made up of 13 amino acids. The CDR3: CASSTSGYNEQFF. Here the CDR3 DNA reads TGCGCCAGCAGCACTAGCGGATACAATGAGCAGTTCTTC.

The V and J genes are TRBV7-8 and TRBJ2-3; 9 bases match TRBD2. The V and J ends lost 9 bases and 3 bases, in that order; junction bases with no gene match: 7. This CDR3 spans 14 amino acids. Germline V gene lookup returns CDR1 SGHVS and CDR2 FQNEAQ. DNA for the CDR3: TGTGCCAGTAGCGGGGGCTACGTAACAGATACGCAGTATTTT. This gives the protein CASSGGYVTDTQYF.

This clone appeared a single time. The J gene is TRBJ1-5, the V gene TRBV19, with 7 bases that match TRBD1. This CDR3 contains 15 residues. Germline values: CDR1 LNHDA, CDR2 SQIVND (reference sequence). Trimming removed 0 bases from V and 5 bases from J; junction bases left unmatched: 4. CDR3 sequence (DNA): TGTGCCAGTAGTATAGAGACAGGGAAGGATCAGCCCCAGCATTTT. Translation gives CASSIETGKDQPQHF.

The genes are TRBV4-1 and TRBJ1-3; TRBD1 matches 10 bases. This CDR3 region has 19 residues. Germline V lookup: CDR1 MGHRA, CDR2 YSYEKL. V gave up 1 base and J gave up 2 bases; unmatched junction bases: 11. The CDR3 sequence: CASSQGAGTGVGPGNTIYF. The CDR3 bases are TGCGCCAGCAGCCAAGGAGCCGGGACAGGGGTCGGACCTGGAAACACCATATATTTT.

The chain joins TRBV24-1 to TRBJ2-1; possible D gene TRBD2, 6 bases. Germline V gene sequence: CDR1 KGHDR, CDR2 SFDVKD. The CDR3 spans 14 residues. Trimming took off 5 bases at V and 3 bases at J, with 10 bases between the two ends. The CDR3, as DNA: TGTGCCACCAGTGTGGGGGGTAACTACAATGAGCAGTTCTTC. It specifies CATSVGGNYNEQFF.

The chain recombines TRBV9 with TRBJ2-2, with 7 bases identical to TRBD2. The J segment lost 0 bases and the V segment lost 4 bases, leaving 15 bases of the junction unmatched. Germline V gene lookup returns CDR1 SGDLS and CDR2 YYNGEE. This CDR3 has 19 amino acids. CDR3 amino acids: CASSPSRIAGPANTGELFF. The CDR3 region has the DNA TGTGCCAGCAGCCCCTCCCGGATAGCGGGTCCCGCGAACACCGGGGAGCTGTTTTTT.

This chain links TRBV11-3 with TRBJ2-3, with 7 bases fitting TRBD1. The junction had 10 bases not matched to a gene; V was cut back by 5 bases and J by 2 bases. The CDR3 length is 16 residues. The germline V gene encodes CDR1 SGHNT and CDR2 YENEEA. The CDR3 DNA reads TGTGCCAGCAGCCAGGGACAGCGGCAACTCACAGATACGCAGTATTTT. This encodes CASSQGQRQLTDTQYF.

The chain uses TRBV5-4 and TRBJ1-4; D gene uncertain. Germline V gene lookup returns CDR1 SGHNT and CDR2 YYREEE (reference sequence). V was shortened by 1 base and J by 2 bases, with 6 bases between the two germline ends. The CDR3 covers 14 residues. Here the CDR3 reads CASSLYTTNEKLFF. The CDR3 nucleotides read TGTGCCAGCAGCTTGTATACTACTAATGAAAAACTGTTTTTT.

V usage is TRBV10-2 and J usage is TRBJ1-1; TRBD1 might be the D (5 bases). Germline CDR1 is WSHSY and CDR2 is SAAADI. V shed 4 bases and J shed 5 bases, with 14 bases lying between them. This CDR3 spans 14 amino acids. Here the CDR3 reads CASSGTGGGTEAFF. CDR3 DNA: TGCGCCAGCAGTGGAACAGGCGGTGGGACTGAAGCTTTCTTT.

The chain carries TRBV9 and TRBJ2-1; 9 bases are a match to TRBD2. CDR3 length: 18 amino acids. Germline assignment: CDR1 SGDLS and CDR2 YYNGEE. Germline trimming cut 2 bases from V and 0 bases from J; bases unmatched to any gene: 9. The CDR3 region is CASSVHSSGARSYNEQFF. Here the CDR3 DNA reads TGTGCCAGCAGCGTTCACTCTAGCGGGGCCCGCTCCTACAATGAGCAGTTCTTC. The entire variable domain, with the rest obtained from reference TRBV9 and TRBJ2-1, is as follows: DSGVTQTPKHLITATGQRVTLRCSPRSGDLSVYWYQQSLDQGLQFLIQYYNGEERAKGNILERFSAQQFPDLHSELNLSSLELGDSALYFCASSVHSSGARSYNEQFFGPGTRLTVL.

This clone was counted a single time. The V gene is TRBV4-3, the J gene TRBJ1-1; D is uncertain. Per the germline V gene, CDR1 is LGHNA and CDR2 is YSLEER. The CDR3 runs to 14 residues. V lost 5 bases, J lost 1 base, and 11 bases lay in between. CDR3 in DNA: TGCGCCAGCAGCTCCCGTAGTGGGAACACTGAAGCTTTCTTT. This translates into CASSSRSGNTEAFF.

V and J are TRBV4-2 and TRBJ2-3; maybe TRBD1 (8 bases). Trimming cost V 0 bases and J 5 bases, with 21 bases left between them. This CDR3 has 18 amino acids. The germline gives CDR1 LGHNA, CDR2 YNFKEQ. The CDR3 spells CASSQDPGGGGLGDTQYF. In DNA form, the CDR3 reads TGTGCCAGCAGCCAAGATCCAGGGGGCGGGGGCCTTGGAGATACGCAGTATTTT.